The entry below describes one TCR beta chain. Antigen specificity is unknown. This sample is part of a study of T cell responses to AZD1222 COVID-19 vaccine. General observations from the study: Baseline seropositivity characterized only a handful of AZD1222 recipients.

Libraries were prepared by immunoSEQ multiplex PCR; TCRdb keeps only in-frame clonotypes and omits some of them. Here the sample spans some 150,000 clones, 90% to 95% being singletons. The CDR3 consists of 18 residues. V lost 1 base and J 0 bases, leaving 17 bases between the germline ends. CDR1 is SGHKS, CDR2 YYEKEE, per germline (reference sequence). The sequence was obtained from an adult in good health. The rearrangement links TRBV5-5 to TRBJ1-3, with no clear D. The source material was peripheral blood, sampled on day 0 of MenACWY control vaccination. The CDR3 spells CASSLTALYSTSGNTIYF. CDR3 sequence (DNA): TGTGCCAGCAGCTTGACCGCGCTCTACTCTACCTCTGGAAACACCATATATTTT.